This T cell receptor beta chain comes out of a study of esophageal squamous cell carcinoma tumors (dated by TCRdb to the early 2020s). Turning to the overall study: Using principal component analysis combined with K-means clustering of immunohistochemical values for T-cell and checkpoint markers, the researchers divided patients into immuno relation high and low groups. The nine to eleven cases yielded over 1.5 million total TCRalpha reads and 1 million to 1.3 million total TCRbeta reads, of which about 32,000 and 35,000, respectively, were unique. The study aimed to assess TCR repertoire diversity and shared TCR repertoires of T cells within the tumor environment of esophageal squamous cell carcinoma. The wider cohort comprised some 53 surgically treated esophageal squamous cell carcinoma patients in Japan, with approximately 21 high and roughly 30 low immuno relation cases. TCR sequencing covered around 10 patients: five randomly selected high immuno relation cases and five background-matched low immuno relation cases. General study outcomes and caveats: Only a few cases were included in the TCR repertoire analysis, and no investigation at the CDR3 clonotype level was carried out. TCRalpha and TCRbeta chains were sequenced separately, so chain pairing and recognized antigens remained unknown. Given the large variation in the TCRalphabeta repertoire, shared V|J recombination candidates may have been selected by chance. Just over 26 TRAV|TRAJ and 23 TRBV|TRBJ combinations appeared shared among high immuno relation cases, including TRAV13-1|TRAJ22 and TRBV7-9|TRBJ2-7. No difference in total TCR repertoire counts was observed between groups, whereas significant repertoire counts were found to be higher in the high immuno relation group. Three of the 10 cases showed a single dominant TCRalpha VJ recombination with apparently reduced TCRalpha diversity.

Concerning this clonotype itself: The target of this receptor is not known. Per-base quality was not reported, and no clone a single base away is much larger than it.

The receptor library was made with 5' RACE. PCR with KAPA HiFi used TCRalpha or TCRbeta constant-region primers plus a P20EA primer, followed by nested second PCR with CA2 or CB2. TCR genes were amplified by unbiased adaptor ligation RT-PCR, with reverse transcription by Superscript III and a polyT18-containing BSL-18E primer. Following second-strand synthesis and blunting, the P10EA/P20EA adaptor was ligated to the 5' end of the cDNA, and NotI digestion was then performed. The first and second PCRs ran roughly 18 cycles of 98°C for 20 s, 65°C for 30 s and 72°C for 1 min. The Nextera XT Index kit v2 Set A was used to index the amplicons, which were then pooled in equimolar amounts and quantified with a Qubit 2.0 Fluorometer. For sequencing, the Illumina MiSeq platform generated 2x300 bp paired-end reads. From the authors' description of their analysis: Reads were assigned to V and J genes by highest identity to IMGT reference sequences using Repertoire Genesis software ver.1.0. CDR3 was defined as the region from Cys104 to Phe118 plus Gly119 and was translated, and unique sequence reads were defined by distinct V, J and CDR3 amino acids. A shared V|J combination was chosen only when it reached significance in both a Fisher's exact test in edgeR and a Mann Whitney U test. After singletons were removed and 500 repertoire combinations were bootstrapped, the repertoire dissimilarity index was calculated using the R rdi package. Starting from the raw public reads, TCRdb applied fastp trimming at Q25, assembled clones with MiXCR and retained in-frame beta chains. Duplicate CDR3 protein sequences are folded into a single record with the most common DNA and genes. The V and J calls were not made by the authors but by TCRdb's processing. Counted in this sample were about 5,600 distinct CDR3 sequences; roughly 22% of them appeared once. The top ten constitute approximately 31% of the sample.

Relative to germline, V is 8 bases shorter and J is 9 bases shorter, with 17 bases between their ends. There are 13 amino acids in the CDR3, from cysteine to phenylalanine inclusive. Left in the record is the CDR3 DNA by itself, 39 bases read in frame from the first base. For CDR1 and CDR2, the germline V gene lists MNHEY and SVGAGI. Patients who had received neoadjuvant chemotherapy or for whom clinical information was lacking were excluded from enrollment. The TCR-sequenced cases shown were male, and subtotal esophagectomy with 2- or 3-field lymphadenectomy was performed in the TCR-sequenced cases shown. A Qiagen AllPrep kit was used to extract RNA from bulk tumor tissue sections, and T cells were not sorted. Until RNA extraction, small sections of tumor tissue removed at surgery were kept in RNAlater reagent at -80 degrees C.

This receptor was taken from a man aged 45-85 years with esophageal squamous cell carcinoma. The chain is made from TRBV6-5 and TRBJ1-5; the D region possibly corresponds to TRBD1 (5 bases align). Sequencing was done on a sample of tumor tissue. This receptor carries the CDR3 CASYPTAGRPQHF. The nucleotide sequence is TGTGCCAGCTACCCGACAGCGGGGCGGCCCCAGCATTTT.